These 20 T cell receptor beta chains came from one sample sequenced in a study of blood T cell repertoires in COVID-19. Sequencing was performed with immunoSEQ multiplex PCR; in TCRdb, only in-frame clones are kept and a portion is missing. The sample has around 47,000 clones; roughly four fifths are singletons. Sequencing was carried out using peripheral blood. The receptors here all came from a woman older than 75 with COVID-19, enrolled during active disease.

On this clone itself: One end of the junction is discordant with germline, which a read error may explain. The chain is built from TRBV24-1 and TRBJ2-2; 13 bases align to TRBD2. CDR3 length: 16 amino acids. Germline assignment: CDR1 KGHDR and CDR2 SFDVKD. CDR3 protein: CATSDWTSGSTGELFF. CDR3 bases: TGTGCCACCAGCGATTGGACTAGCGGGAGTACCGGGGAGCTGTTTTTT.

This chain links TRBV7-9 with TRBJ1-1; D is uncertain. Trimming shortened V by 3 bases and J by 7 bases, and 6 bases separated the two germline ends. The CDR3 totals 11 residues. The germline CDR1 and CDR2 sequences are SEHNR and FQNEAQ (reference sequence). CDR3 nucleotide sequence: TGTGCCAGCAGCTTTCGGGGTGAAGCTTTCTTT. It codes for CASSFRGEAFF.

J is TRBJ2-2 and V is TRBV20-1; 7 bases agree with TRBD2. J lost 1 base, V lost 3 bases, and 5 bases had no gene match. Per germline, CDR1 DFQATT and CDR2 SNEGSKA (reference sequence). The CDR3 has 15 amino acids. For the CDR3, the DNA is TGCAGTGCTAGTTTGGCTAGCGGGAACACCGGGGAGCTGTTTTTT. Translated, it gives CSASLASGNTGELFF.

This clone has only one observation. V and J are TRBV19 and TRBJ1-6; tentatively, D is TRBD1 (5 bases). The CDR3 loop spans 13 amino acids. Per the germline V gene, CDR1 is LNHDA and CDR2 is SQIVND (reference sequence). V lost 3 bases to trimming and J lost 10 bases, with 10 bases between them. This CDR3 is CASSISEGSPLHF. CDR3 in DNA: TGTGCCAGTAGTATTTCGGAGGGGTCACCCCTCCACTTT.

The chain recombines TRBV18 with TRBJ2-1; 11 bases match TRBD2. Germline V gene data show CDR1 as KGHSH and CDR2 as LQKENI. The CDR3 covers 17 residues. The junction had 7 bases not matched to a gene; V was cut back by 1 base and J by 5 bases. The CDR3 spells CASSPQHLAGGNNEQFF. DNA of the CDR3: TGTGCCAGCTCACCACAACACCTAGCGGGGGGTAACAATGAGCAGTTCTTC.

The chain carries TRBV6-5 and TRBJ1-1; 10 positions match TRBD1. Per the germline V gene, CDR1 is MNHEY and CDR2 is SVGAGI. V was clipped by 2 bases and J by 0 bases; unmatched bases: 0. The CDR3 runs to 15 residues. The CDR3 sequence is CASSYGTGVNTEAFF. The CDR3 DNA follows: TGTGCCAGCAGTTACGGGACAGGGGTGAACACTGAAGCTTTCTTT.

The chain recombines TRBV27 with TRBJ2-1, with unresolved D. CDR3 length: 15 residues. Germline-derived CDR1 and CDR2 are MNHEY and SMNVEV (reference sequence). Trimming pared 5 bases from V and 0 bases from J, leaving 11 bases between. The CDR3 is CASSITTHSYNEQFF. In nucleotides, the CDR3 is TGTGCCAGCAGTATTACTACCCACTCCTACAATGAGCAGTTCTTC.

V usage is TRBV3-1 (or the pseudogene TRBV3-2) and J usage is TRBJ2-1; TRBD2 matches 7 bases. The germline gives CDR1 LGHDT, CDR2 YNNKEL (reference sequence). CDR3 size: 16 residues. Germline trimming cut 1 base from V and 4 bases from J; bases unmatched to any gene: 7. CDR3 sequence (DNA): TGTGCCAGCAGCCAAGCGGTGCGGGAGCCATACAATGAGCAGTTCTTC. This sequence encodes CASSQAVREPYNEQFF.

J is TRBJ2-5 and V is TRBV19, with 7 bases aligning to TRBD2. The germline CDR1 and CDR2 sequences are LNHDA and SQIVND (reference sequence). The CDR3 length is 13 residues. With 10 bases clipped from V and 5 bases from J, the junction kept 10 bases outside the gene matches. CDR3 coding DNA: TGTGCCACCCAGCGGGGATCAGGGGAGACCCAGTACTTC. Protein sequence: CATQRGSGETQYF.

The chain uses TRBV28 and TRBJ2-7; D might be TRBD1 (6 bases). The germline V gene encodes CDR1 MDHEN and CDR2 SYDVKM. With 4 bases removed from V and 2 bases from J, the gap between germline ends came to 12 bases. The CDR3 has 14 amino acids. CDR3 nucleotides: TGTGCCAGCAGTTCTACAGGGTCGACCTACGAGCAGTACTTC. Amino acid sequence: CASSSTGSTYEQYF.

The chain couples TRBV6-4 to TRBJ1-1; possible D gene TRBD1, 5 bases. V dropped 5 bases and J dropped 6 bases, with 13 bases sitting between them. Per the germline V gene, CDR1 is MRHNA and CDR2 is SNTAGT. This CDR3 is 13 amino acids long. In DNA, the CDR3 is TGTGCCAGCAGTCAAGACAGAATCTCTGAAGCTTTCTTT. This codes for CASSQDRISEAFF.

The rearrangement uses TRBV9 and TRBJ2-1; TRBD2 matches at 9 bases. The CDR3 has 15 amino acids. Trimming at V came to 2 bases and at J to 9 bases, leaving 9 bases not matched to a gene. Per germline, CDR1 SGDLS and CDR2 YYNGEE. The CDR3 reads CASSVYAGGPSEQFF. DNA for the CDR3: TGTGCCAGCAGCGTCTACGCGGGAGGGCCGAGTGAGCAGTTCTTC.

This chain uses TRBV28 with TRBJ2-2; the D gene is possibly TRBD2 (5 bases). Germline-derived CDR1 and CDR2 are MDHEN and SYDVKM. CDR3 length: 13 residues. V lost 6 bases, J lost 6 bases, and 11 bases lay in between. The CDR3 DNA sequence: TGTGCCAGCAGGCGACTAACCCCCGGGGAGCTGTTTTTT. Translating it yields CASRRLTPGELFF.

The table lists this clone with a count of one. The chain couples TRBV19 to TRBJ2-3; TRBD2 agrees at 10 bases. The germline gives CDR1 LNHDA, CDR2 SQIVND (reference sequence). The CDR3 is 14 residues long. The J segment lost 1 base and the V segment lost 6 bases, leaving 1 base of the junction unmatched. Written as DNA, the CDR3 is TGTGCCAGTAGGCTAGCGGGAGGCACAGATACGCAGTATTTT. Translating gives CASRLAGGTDTQYF.

This clone came up once. The chain links TRBV9 to TRBJ1-1, with a tentative D call TRBD1 (5 bases). Germline V gene lookup returns CDR1 SGDLS and CDR2 YYNGEE. Trimming pared 4 bases from V and 3 bases from J, leaving 13 bases between. CDR3 length: 14 amino acids. As DNA, the CDR3 is TGTGCCAGCAGCTTTGGGGGGGTGGACACTGAAGCTTTCTTT. Translating gives CASSFGGVDTEAFF.

J is TRBJ2-5 and V is TRBV15; unclear D gene. Germline-derived CDR1 and CDR2 are LNHNV and YYDKDF (reference sequence). Trimming stripped 2 bases from V and 5 bases from J, with 6 bases between. The CDR3 extends over 12 amino acids. CDR3 sequence: CATSRPGETQYF. For the CDR3, the DNA is TGTGCCACCAGCAGACCCGGGGAGACCCAGTACTTC.

The chain joins TRBV27 to TRBJ2-1; D remains ambiguous. V was clipped by 2 bases and J by 0 bases, with 8 bases between them. Germline loops: CDR1 MNHEY, CDR2 SMNVEV (reference sequence). The CDR3 runs 15 residues. CDR3 residues: CASSLGTGSYNEQFF. The CDR3 coding sequence is TGTGCCAGCAGTTTAGGAACGGGCTCCTACAATGAGCAGTTCTTC.

A note on this clone: One end of the junction varies from germline; a read error may be responsible. The chain employs TRBV10-1 and TRBJ2-3, with 9 positions matching TRBD1. The CDR3 is 12 residues long. The V gene's germline CDR1 is WNHNN and CDR2 SYGVQD (reference sequence). The CDR3 reads CASNEPGQGLHF. The DNA of the CDR3 is TGCGCCAGCAACGAACCGGGACAGGGACTACATTTT.

The V and J genes are TRBV4-1 and TRBJ2-3; 9 bases agree with TRBD1. The V gene's germline CDR1 is MGHRA and CDR2 YSYEKL. V gave up 3 bases and J gave up 3 bases; unmatched junction bases: 13. The CDR3 length is 18 residues. CDR3 bases: TGCGCCAGCAGCCACGGGACAGGGTATCAGGAAAGGACAGATACGCAGTATTTT. Translation gives CASSHGTGYQERTDTQYF.

The rearrangement joins TRBV11-2 to TRBJ2-7; no clear D. The CDR3 contains 14 residues. The germline gives CDR1 SGHAT, CDR2 FQNNGV. V gave up 4 bases and J gave up 3 bases, with 13 bases separating them. The CDR3 DNA reads as TGTGCCAGCAGCTCACACACCGTTCACTACGAGCAGTACTTC. It translates to CASSSHTVHYEQYF. The variable domain in full, completed from reference TRBV11-2 and TRBJ2-7, reads EAGVAQSPRYKIIEKRQSVAFWCNPISGHATLYWYQQILGQGPKLLIQFQNNGVVDDSQLPKDRFSAERLKGVDSTLKIQPAKLEDSAVYLCASSSHTVHYEQYFGPGTRLTVT.